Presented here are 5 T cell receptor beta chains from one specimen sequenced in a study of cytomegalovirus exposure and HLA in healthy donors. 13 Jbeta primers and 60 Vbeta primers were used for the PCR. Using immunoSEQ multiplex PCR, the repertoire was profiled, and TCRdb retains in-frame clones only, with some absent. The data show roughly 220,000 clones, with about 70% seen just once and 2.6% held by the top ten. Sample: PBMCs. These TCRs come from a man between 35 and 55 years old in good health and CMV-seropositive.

The DNA for the CDR3 is TGTGCCAGCACCTTACAAGAGACCCAGTACTTC. Translated, it gives CASTLQETQYF. This sequence joins TRBV2 and TRBJ2-5, with D hard to call. Per germline, CDR1 SNHLY and CDR2 FYNNEI. The CDR3 length is 11 residues. V was shortened by 7 bases and J by 2 bases, with 5 bases between the two germline ends.

The CDR3 nucleotides read TGTGCCAGCAGAGGACTGGACAATCAGCCCCAGCATTTT. This encodes CASRGLDNQPQHF. The gene calls are TRBV2 and TRBJ1-5; D not resolved. Germline CDR1 and CDR2: SNHLY and FYNNEI. This CDR3 is 13 amino acids long. Trimming took off 6 bases at V and 3 bases at J, with 9 bases between the two ends.

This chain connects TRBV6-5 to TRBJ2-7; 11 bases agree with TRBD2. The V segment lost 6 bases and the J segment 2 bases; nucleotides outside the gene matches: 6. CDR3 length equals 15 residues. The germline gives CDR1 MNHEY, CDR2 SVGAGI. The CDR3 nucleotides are TGTGCCAGCAGGCCTGGGACTAGCGGAGCCTACGAGCAGTACTTC. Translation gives CASRPGTSGAYEQYF.

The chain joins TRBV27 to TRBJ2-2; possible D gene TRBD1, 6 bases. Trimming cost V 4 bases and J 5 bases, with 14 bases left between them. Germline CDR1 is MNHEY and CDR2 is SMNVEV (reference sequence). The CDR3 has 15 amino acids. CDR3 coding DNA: TGTGCCAGCAGTTCAACAGGGAGCTCGACCGGGGAGCTGTTTTTT. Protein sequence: CASSSTGSSTGELFF.

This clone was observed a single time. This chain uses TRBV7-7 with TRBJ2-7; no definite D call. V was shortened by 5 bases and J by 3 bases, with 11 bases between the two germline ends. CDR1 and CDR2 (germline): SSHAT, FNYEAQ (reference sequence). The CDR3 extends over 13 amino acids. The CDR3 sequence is CASSHRGGYEQYF. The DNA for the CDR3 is TGTGCCAGCAGCCATCGCGGTGGCTACGAGCAGTACTTC.